This TCR beta chain was profiled in a study of blood T cell repertoires in COVID-19. Study at large: Spain, Italy and the United States supplied samples that represented acute and convalescent COVID-19. PBMCs, B-cell-depleted T cells, or T cells provided the cDNA or gDNA that made up the material.

There are 12 residues in the CDR3. Germline V gives CDR1 SGHTA, CDR2 FQGNSA. Germline trimming cut 5 bases from V and 7 bases from J; bases unmatched to any gene: 3. In the original processing: Counts of nucleated cells, estimated from reference gene primer amplification, were obtained. Assay used: immunoSEQ multiplex PCR; TCRdb lists only in-frame clones, some missing. Clone size and the V and J calls come from that table; the DNA yielded D and trimming. In the table there are 120,000 or so clones, around four fifths of which are singletons. The rearrangement uses TRBV7-2 and TRBJ1-2; 8 positions agree with TRBD1. Sequencing was performed on peripheral blood. This sequence originates from an elderly man with active or convalescent COVID-19. The CDR3 region has the DNA TGTGCCAGCAGCGCACAGGGGGGTGGCTACACCTTC. It specifies CASSAQGGGYTF.